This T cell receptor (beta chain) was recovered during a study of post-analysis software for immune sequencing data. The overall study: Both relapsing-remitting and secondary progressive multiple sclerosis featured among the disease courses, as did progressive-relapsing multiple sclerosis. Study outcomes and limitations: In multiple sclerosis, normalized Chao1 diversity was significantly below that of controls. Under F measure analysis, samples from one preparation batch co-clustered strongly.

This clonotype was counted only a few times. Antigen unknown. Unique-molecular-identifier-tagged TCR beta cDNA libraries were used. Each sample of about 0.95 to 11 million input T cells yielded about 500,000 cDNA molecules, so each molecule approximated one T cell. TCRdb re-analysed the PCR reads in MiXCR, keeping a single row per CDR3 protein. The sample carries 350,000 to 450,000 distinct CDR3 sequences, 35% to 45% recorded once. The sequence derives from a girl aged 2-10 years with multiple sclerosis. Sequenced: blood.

The CDR3: CASSFRATYEQYF. The CDR3 nucleotides are TGTGCCAGCAGTTTTAGAGCAACCTACGAGCAGTACTTC. The chain has TRBV12-3 or TRBV12-4 and TRBJ2-7; D gene ambiguous. V was cut by 3 bases and J by 2 bases, with 8 bases left in between. This CDR3 has 13 residues.